This entry is about one TCR beta chain. The time point denotes: cycle 4 day 1 (C4D1), after 6 weeks of nivolumab. Relapses following autologous stem cell transplantation were seen in all patients, with brentuximab vedotin exposure varying. Out of thawed PBMCs, magnetic negative selection purified CD4+ T cells. These data come from a study of PD-1 blockade in classical Hodgkin lymphoma. Sequencing was performed with immunoSEQ multiplex PCR; in TCRdb, only in-frame clones are kept and a portion is missing. In the table there are roughly 30,000 clones, approximately 79% of which are singletons. Germline V lookup: CDR1 SGHNT, CDR2 YENEEA. The CDR3 extends over 13 amino acids. Between the trimmed V and J ends, which lost 5 bases and 3 bases, there was a span of 11 bases.

The chain has TRBV11-3 and TRBJ2-7, with D perhaps TRBD2 (6 bases). The receptor comes from a human donor with classical Hodgkin lymphoma. The material sequenced was CD4+ T cells from blood, taken before the fourth cycle of nivolumab. CDR3 DNA sequence: TGTGCCAGCAGCCCGGCGGGGAACTACGAGCAGTACTTC. Its protein is CASSPAGNYEQYF.